This TCR beta chain was recorded in a study of blood T cell repertoires in COVID-19. Across the whole study: PBMCs, B-cell-depleted T cells, or T cells provided the cDNA or gDNA that made up the material.

The CDR3 totals 13 residues. Germline CDR1 and CDR2: MNHNS and SASEGT. With 3 bases removed from V and 4 bases from J, the gap between germline ends came to 7 bases. This table comes from immunoSEQ multiplex PCR, and its TCRdb copy is limited to in-frame clones, with some not included. The profile shows under 250,000 clones, about 88% of them singletons. Sequenced: peripheral blood. The receptor was derived from a man between 40 and 49 years old with acute or convalescent COVID-19. The V gene is TRBV6-1, the J gene TRBJ1-5, with D unclear. CDR3 nucleotides: TGTGCCAGCAGTGAGAGGGTAAATCAGCCCCAGCATTTT. This codes for CASSERVNQPQHF.